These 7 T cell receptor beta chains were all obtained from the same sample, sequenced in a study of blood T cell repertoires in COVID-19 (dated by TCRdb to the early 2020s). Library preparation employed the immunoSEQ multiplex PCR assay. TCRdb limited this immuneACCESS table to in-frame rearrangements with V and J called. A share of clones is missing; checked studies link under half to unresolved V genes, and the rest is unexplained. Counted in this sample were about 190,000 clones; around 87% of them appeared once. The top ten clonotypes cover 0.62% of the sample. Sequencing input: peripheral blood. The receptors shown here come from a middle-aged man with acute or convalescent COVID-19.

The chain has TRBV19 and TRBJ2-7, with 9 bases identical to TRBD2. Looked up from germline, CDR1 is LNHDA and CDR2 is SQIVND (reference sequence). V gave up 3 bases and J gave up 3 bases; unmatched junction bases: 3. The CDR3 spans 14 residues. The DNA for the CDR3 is TGTGCCAGTAGTATGCTAGCGGGAAGCTACGAGCAGTACTTC. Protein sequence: CASSMLAGSYEQYF.

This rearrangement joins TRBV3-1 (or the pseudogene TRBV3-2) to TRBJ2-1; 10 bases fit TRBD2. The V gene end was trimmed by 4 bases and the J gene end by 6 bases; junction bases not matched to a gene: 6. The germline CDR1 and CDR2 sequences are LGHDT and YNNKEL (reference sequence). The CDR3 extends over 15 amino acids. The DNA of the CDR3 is TGTGCCAGCAGCCCCTTAGCGGGAGGAACCAATGAGCAGTTCTTC. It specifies CASSPLAGGTNEQFF.

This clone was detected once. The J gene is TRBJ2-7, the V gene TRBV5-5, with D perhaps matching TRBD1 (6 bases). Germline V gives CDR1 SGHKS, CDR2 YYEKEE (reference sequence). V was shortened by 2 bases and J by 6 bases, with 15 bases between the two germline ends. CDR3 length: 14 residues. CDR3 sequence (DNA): TGTGCCAGCAGCTTCGGGACACTCCTCGGCGAGCAGTACTTC. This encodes CASSFGTLLGEQYF.

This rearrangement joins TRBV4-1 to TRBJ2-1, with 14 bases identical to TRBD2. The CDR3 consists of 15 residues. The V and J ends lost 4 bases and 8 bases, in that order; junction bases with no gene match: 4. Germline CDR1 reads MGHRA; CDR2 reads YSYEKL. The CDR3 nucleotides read TGCGCCAGCAGCCGCGGGACTAGCGGGAGCTATGAGCAGTTCTTC. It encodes CASSRGTSGSYEQFF.

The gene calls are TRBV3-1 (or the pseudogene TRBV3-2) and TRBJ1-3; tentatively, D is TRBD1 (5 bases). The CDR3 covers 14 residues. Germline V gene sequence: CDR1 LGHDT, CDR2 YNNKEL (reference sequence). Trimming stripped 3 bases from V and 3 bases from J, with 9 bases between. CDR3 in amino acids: CASSQQGFGNTIYF. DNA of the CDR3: TGTGCCAGCAGCCAGCAGGGCTTTGGAAACACCATATATTTT.

The CDR3 reads CASSATGGSRAYNEQFF. The CDR3 region has the DNA TGTGCCAGCAGTGCCACAGGGGGGAGCCGGGCGTACAATGAGCAGTTCTTC. The chain is built from TRBV6-2 or TRBV6-3 and TRBJ2-1, with 8 nucleotides matching TRBD1. The junction had 13 bases not matched to a gene; V was cut back by 5 bases and J by 4 bases. CDR3 length: 17 amino acids. CDR1 is MNHEY and CDR2 is SVGEGT in the germline V gene.

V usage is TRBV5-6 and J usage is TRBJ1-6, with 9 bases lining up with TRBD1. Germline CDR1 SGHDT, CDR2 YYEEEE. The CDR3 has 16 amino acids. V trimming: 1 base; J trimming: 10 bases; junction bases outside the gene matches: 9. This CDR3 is CASSLRTGTGSSPLHF. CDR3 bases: TGTGCCAGCAGCTTGCGCACCGGGACAGGGTCATCACCCCTCCACTTT.